The entry below gives a single TCR beta chain sequence along with its context. This clonotype has a count of ten or more. The clone's antigen remains unknown. Per-base quality was not reported, and no clone a single base away is much larger than it. Libraries were prepared through RT-PCR. The instrument was an Illumina HiSeq 2500. The public reads were reprocessed in TCRdb via fastp at Q25 and MiXCR, keeping in-frame beta chains. Rows with one shared CDR3 protein collapse into an entry with the most common genes and DNA. A total of about 300,000 distinct CDR3 sequences appear in this sample, 20% to 25% of them only once. The biggest ten clones account for roughly 10% of the sample. This specimen comes from a study of response to subunit inactivated influenza vaccine (dated by TCRdb to the late 2010s). About the full investigation: Deep quantitative T cell receptor repertoire profiling was used in the study to track responses to a trivalent subunit inactivated influenza vaccine.

What the work shows at the level of the full study, not this receptor alone: The authors proposed that each seasonal influenza vaccination may bring in only a limited number of new T cells.

CDR1 and CDR2, per the germline V gene (reference sequence), are SGHKS and YYEKEE. The CDR3 numbers 14 residues from cysteine through phenylalanine. Only CDR3 DNA is held: 42 bases, read in frame from base 1. V lost 0 bases and J lost 2 bases; the stretch between them is 7 bases long. The chain is encoded by TRBV5-5 joined to TRBJ2-3, with a tentative D gene TRBD1 over 5 matching bases. The TCR was taken from a man aged 50-75 years who received an inactivated influenza vaccine. Donor details come from another sample of the same person, matched by shared clones. Specimen: PBMCs from blood, collected approximately 22 months after vaccination. The nucleotides are TGTGCCAGCAGCTTGGGACAGTACACAGATACGCAGTATTTT. The translation is CASSLGQYTDTQYF.